This T cell receptor beta chain emerged from a study of control samples from healthy donors and cancer patients. Using immunoSEQ multiplex PCR, the repertoire was profiled, and TCRdb retains in-frame clones only, with some absent. The repertoire holds about 51,000 clones, with more than 70% as singletons. This CDR3 has 13 amino acids. V was pared by 10 bases and J by 3 bases, with 13 bases between. Germline CDR1 and CDR2: MNHEY and SVGAGI. The chain recombines TRBV6-5 with TRBJ1-3; tentative D call: TRBD1 (5 bases). The sample consisted of PBMCs. The sequence was obtained from a man aged 40-55 years with colorectal cancer. CDR3 loop: CATRGLGGNTIYF. The CDR3 DNA reads as TGTGCCACAAGGGGACTAGGTGGAAACACCATATATTTT.